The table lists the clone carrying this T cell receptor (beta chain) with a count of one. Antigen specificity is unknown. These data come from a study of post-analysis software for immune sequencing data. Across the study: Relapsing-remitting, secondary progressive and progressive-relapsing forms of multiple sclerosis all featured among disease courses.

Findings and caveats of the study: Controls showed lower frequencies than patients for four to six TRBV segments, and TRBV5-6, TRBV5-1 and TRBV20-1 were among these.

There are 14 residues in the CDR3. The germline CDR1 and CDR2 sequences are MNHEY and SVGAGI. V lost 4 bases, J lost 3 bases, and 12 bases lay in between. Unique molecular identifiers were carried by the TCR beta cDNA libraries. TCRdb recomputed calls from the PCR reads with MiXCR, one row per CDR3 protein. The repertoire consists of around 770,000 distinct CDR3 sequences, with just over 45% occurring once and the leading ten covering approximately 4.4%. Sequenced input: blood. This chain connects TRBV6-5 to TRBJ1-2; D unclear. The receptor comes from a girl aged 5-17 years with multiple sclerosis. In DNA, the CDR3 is TGTGCCAGCAGTTCTCTTACTCCAGACTATGGCTACACCTTC. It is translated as CASSSLTPDYGYTF.